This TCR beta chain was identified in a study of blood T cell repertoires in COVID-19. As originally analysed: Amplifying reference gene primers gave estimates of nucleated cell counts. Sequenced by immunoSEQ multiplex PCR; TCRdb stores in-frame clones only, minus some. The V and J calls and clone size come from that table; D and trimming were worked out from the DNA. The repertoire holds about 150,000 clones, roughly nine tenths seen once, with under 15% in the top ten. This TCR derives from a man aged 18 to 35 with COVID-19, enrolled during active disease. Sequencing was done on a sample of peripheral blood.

CDR3 protein: CASSIGEDTQYF. In nucleotides, the CDR3 is TGTGCCAGTAGTATAGGGGAGGATACGCAGTATTTT. The chain recombines TRBV19 with TRBJ2-3; possibly TRBD2 for D (5 bases). Germline V lookup: CDR1 LNHDA, CDR2 SQIVND (reference sequence). Trimming took 1 base from V and 6 from J, leaving 5 bases between them. The CDR3 sequence is 12 residues long.